The clone carrying this T cell receptor (beta chain) appeared many times. These data belong to a study of human T cells and chemical hapten exposure. Study background: TCR yields per sample varied mostly from small pooled library volume differences.

TCRdb ran MiXCR on the RACE reads and lists one entry per CDR3 protein. The data hold some 400,000 distinct CDR3 sequences, with around 5% observed a single time. This CDR3 comprises 14 residues. Germline V gene data show CDR1 as KGHSH and CDR2 as LQKENI. V shed 4 bases, J shed 6 bases, and the junction held 5 bases outside the gene matches. Time point given: patch test 1, 2 weeks after DPC sensitization. The treatment here: therapeutic diphenylcyclopropenone sensitization with weekly scalp DPC. This sample comprised whole blood, obtained in connection with sensitization to the hapten diphenylcyclopropenone (DPC). The receptor was isolated from a woman between 50 and 59 years old with alopecia areata. Some clones in this sample may be carry-over from other donors' samples. The rearrangement joins TRBV18 to TRBJ1-2, with TRBD1 matching 10 bases. The CDR3 bases are TGTGCCAGCTCACTGGACAGGGGGGAGCATGGCTACACCTTC. Its translation: CASSLDRGEHGYTF.